The clone carrying this T cell receptor beta chain occurred once. This sample stems from a study of blood T cell repertoires in COVID-19. Clones were sequenced by immunoSEQ multiplex PCR, and TCRdb holds only the in-frame ones, with some missing. Here the sample spans 40,000 or so clones, around nine tenths being singletons. This CDR3 region has 14 residues. In germline, CDR1 is KGHSH, CDR2 LQKENI. V was cut by 3 bases and J by 3 bases, with 12 bases left in between. The sequencing sample was made of peripheral blood. The chain carries TRBV18 and TRBJ2-7; tentatively, D is TRBD2 (5 bases). The source is a man in his 60s with COVID-19, enrolled during active disease. The CDR3 DNA is TGTGCCAGCTCACCTCGGGGTGGAGACTACGAGCAGTACTTC. Protein: CASSPRGGDYEQYF.